Sequencing of this T cell receptor beta chain was carried out in a study of breast tumors, draining lymph nodes, adjacent tissues. Study findings and constraints: Tumor and nontumor repertoires were significantly more similar in luminal-like than in basal-like breast cancer.

Trimming cost V 9 bases and J 9 bases, with 31 bases left between them. CDR3 length: 16 residues. Germline V gives CDR1 SGDLS, CDR2 YYNGEE. TCRdb analysed the multiplex PCR reads with MiXCR anew, one entry per CDR3 protein. The sample has tens of thousands of distinct CDR3 sequences; about 64% are singletons. About this clonotype itself: Its antigen is as yet unknown.

This TCR was recovered from a female donor with breast cancer. Some clones in this sample may be carry-over from other donors' samples. Material for sequencing was tumor-adjacent breast tissue. The V and J genes are TRBV9 and TRBJ2-7; tentatively, D is TRBD1 (6 bases). The CDR3 spells CAINDPGTRGLVAQYF. The CDR3 DNA sequence: TGTGCCATCAATGATCCCGGGACAAGGGGCTTGGTTGCGCAGTACTTC.